These T cell receptor beta chains were read from a single sample in a study of blood T cells in healthy people across ages. TCRdb reprocessed the 5' RACE reads with MiXCR, giving one entry per CDR3 protein. The sample has 600,000 to 1,000,000 distinct CDR3 sequences, 58% seen once. The sequenced material came from blood. The receptors originated from a man aged 25 to 40 in good health. The CDR3 runs from the conserved cysteine through the conserved F or W. D genes are given only for firm matches. Clone size is given for some rows only: seen once, a few or many times, or a class if the clone is expanded.

CDR3: CSAPTGGTDTQYF
DNA: TGCAGTGCTCCGACAGGGGGCACAGATACGCAGTATTTT
J: TRBJ2-3
size: many
D: TRBD1
V: TRBV20-1
length: 13

CDR3: CASPTSGGEIRYEQFF
DNA: TGTGCCAGCCCTACTAGCGGAGGAGAGATTCGGTATGAGCAGTTCTTC
J: TRBJ2-1
size: -
D: TRBD2
V: TRBV2
length: 16

CDR3: CASSPQQGSTDTQYF
DNA: TGTGCCAGCAGTCCCCAACAGGGTAGCACAGATACGCAGTATTTT
J: TRBJ2-3
size: once
D: -
V: TRBV12-3/TRBV12-4
length: 15

CDR3: CSARTALYNEQFF
DNA: TGCAGTGCTAGAACGGCCCTCTACAATGAGCAGTTCTTC
J: TRBJ2-1
size: -
D: -
V: TRBV20-1
length: 13

CDR3: CASSPRRTSGVSYNEQFF
DNA: TGTGCCAGCAGCCCCCGCCGGACTAGCGGAGTCTCCTACAATGAGCAGTTCTTC
J: TRBJ2-1
size: once
D: TRBD2
V: TRBV5-5
length: 18

CDR3: CASKTGHSTDTQYF
DNA: TGTGCCAGCAAAACGGGACATAGTACAGATACGCAGTATTTT
J: TRBJ2-3
size: -
D: -
V: TRBV12-3/TRBV12-4
length: 14

CDR3: CASSYRDPPTDTQYF
DNA: TGTGCCAGCAGCTACCGGGACCCGCCCACAGATACGCAGTATTTT
J: TRBJ2-3
size: -
D: -
V: TRBV11-2
length: 15

CDR3: CSVEDLRASGRTWETQYF
DNA: TGCAGCGTTGAAGATCTTAGGGCTAGCGGGAGAACATGGGAGACCCAGTACTTC
J: TRBJ2-5
size: many
D: TRBD2
V: TRBV29-1
length: 18

CDR3: CASGGEREENEQFF
DNA: TGCGCCAGCGGGGGGGAGCGGGAGGAGAATGAGCAGTTCTTC
J: TRBJ2-1
size: many
D: TRBD2
V: TRBV10-2
length: 14

CDR3: CASSQVGGYGDTASTDTQYF
DNA: TGCGCCAGCAGCCAAGTCGGGGGTTATGGGGACACAGCTAGCACAGATACGCAGTATTTT
J: TRBJ2-3
size: -
D: -
V: TRBV4-1
length: 20

CDR3: CGPLALGYGYTF
DNA: TGCGGCCCCTTAGCTCTGGGCTATGGCTACACCTTC
J: TRBJ1-2
size: -
D: -
V: TRBV20-1
length: 12

CDR3: CASSVGGGISPLHF
DNA: TGTGCCAGCAGCGTAGGAGGAGGAATTTCACCCCTCCACTTT
J: TRBJ1-6
size: -
D: -
V: TRBV9
length: 14

CDR3: CASSLLDSSQYF
DNA: TGTGCCAGCAGCTTATTGGACAGTTCGCAGTATTTT
J: TRBJ2-3
size: -
D: -
V: TRBV11-2
length: 12

CDR3: CASSPGTGESNQPQHF
DNA: TGTGCCAGCAGCCCGGGGACAGGGGAATCCAATCAGCCCCAGCATTTT
J: TRBJ1-5
size: -
D: TRBD1
V: TRBV7-9
length: 16

CDR3: CSARDLLRTGAQETQYF
DNA: TGCAGTGCTAGAGATCTTTTAAGGACAGGGGCCCAAGAGACCCAGTACTTC
J: TRBJ2-5
size: once
D: TRBD1
V: TRBV20-1
length: 17

CDR3: CASSLVNTPGAQQFF
DNA: TGCGCCAGCAGCTTGGTCAATACCCCAGGGGCGCAGCAGTTCTTC
J: TRBJ2-1
size: few
D: -
V: TRBV5-1
length: 15

CDR3: CASSNFSGRTDTQYF
DNA: TGTGCCAGCAGCAACTTTAGCGGGAGGACAGATACGCAGTATTTT
J: TRBJ2-3
size: few
D: -
V: TRBV21-1
length: 15

CDR3: CSAQTSGHAYEQYF
DNA: TGCAGTGCGCAGACTAGTGGGCACGCCTACGAGCAGTACTTC
J: TRBJ2-7
size: -
D: -
V: TRBV20-1
length: 14

CDR3: CASIHGGGSRGKLFF
DNA: TGTGCCAGCATCCACGGAGGGGGATCGAGAGGAAAACTGTTTTTT
J: TRBJ1-4
size: -
D: -
V: TRBV7-4
length: 15

CDR3: CASSSRGGRFYEQYF
DNA: TGTGCCAGCAGCTCCCGAGGGGGCCGCTTCTACGAGCAGTACTTC
J: TRBJ2-7
size: few
D: TRBD1
V: TRBV5-6
length: 15

CDR3: CASGLAGGAKNIQYF
DNA: TGTGCCAGCGGTCTAGCGGGAGGAGCCAAAAACATTCAGTACTTC
J: TRBJ2-4
size: -
D: TRBD2
V: TRBV25-1
length: 15

CDR3: CSASKVDGASEQYF
DNA: TGCAGTGCTAGCAAAGTCGACGGAGCCTCAGAGCAGTACTTC
J: TRBJ2-7
size: few
D: -
V: TRBV20-1
length: 14